The present T cell receptor (beta chain) was sequenced within a study of cytomegalovirus exposure and HLA in healthy donors. On this clone itself: Its target is not known.

Use of 60 Vbeta and 13 Jbeta primers characterized the PCR. Repertoires were generated with immunoSEQ multiplex PCR, while TCRdb's copy carries only in-frame clones and drops some. The sample has approximately 73,000 clones, under 85% seen once. General study points: According to an earlier analysis, most TCR beta V segments yielded productive rearrangements about 87% or about 30% of the time.

The sequence was collected from a woman aged 35 to 49 in good health and CMV-seropositive. The sequenced sample consisted of PBMCs.

In nucleotides, the CDR3 is TGTGCCAGCAGCTCCGGGACAGGGGGGGACGAGCAGTACTTC. Its translation: CASSSGTGGDEQYF. The chain employs TRBV7-2 and TRBJ2-7; 11 bases are a match to TRBD1. Per the germline V gene, CDR1 is SGHTA and CDR2 is FQGNSA. The CDR3 extends over 14 amino acids. V shed 4 bases and J 5 bases; nucleotides not matched to a gene: 4. Together with reference TRBV7-2 and TRBJ2-7, the CDR3 gives the full variable domain: GAGVSQSPSNKVTEKGKDVELRCDPISGHTALYWYRQSLGQGLEFLIYFQGNSAPDKSGLPSDRFSAERTGGSVSTLTIQRTQQEDSAVYLCASSSGTGGDEQYFGPGTRLTVT.